The entry below gives a single T cell receptor beta chain sequence along with its context. Extraction and reverse transcription of RNA yielded cDNA as the sequencing template. Data came from immunoSEQ multiplex PCR; TCRdb stores just in-frame clones and leaves some out. The data hold fewer than 70,000 clones, with about 40% observed a single time. Germline assignment: CDR1 SGHVS and CDR2 FNYEAQ. Trimming left V 4 bases short and J 3 bases short, with 7 bases between. This CDR3 is built from 12 residues. This sample stems from a study of CD8+ T cells in alopecia areata. Sequencing input: NKG2D-low CD8+ T cells sorted from blood. The sequence was obtained from a human donor with alopecia areata. The chain links TRBV7-6 to TRBJ2-7; no firm D call. CDR3 loop: CASSSTDYEQYF. CDR3 bases: TGTGCCAGCAGCTCGACTGACTACGAGCAGTACTTC.